This T cell receptor beta chain was obtained from a study of regulatory T cells in long-lasting Graves disease. Study information: The definition of persistent Graves' disease was over 5 years of antithyroid drugs with positive TSH receptor antibodies.

Study observations and caveats: Exclusively peripheral blood, rather than thyroid tissue, was studied.

This clonotype was detected only a few times. Antigen specificity is unknown. Time point denoted: persistent/refractory GD, antithyroid drugs over 5 years with positive TRAb. The TCR library was made from RNA extracted from PBMCs. Arm-PCR of CDR3 regions with iRepertoire HTBI primers generated TCR beta libraries. One entry per CDR3 protein results from TCRdb running MiXCR on the multiplex PCR reads. The repertoire holds roughly 430,000 distinct CDR3 sequences, with roughly 23% as singletons. Source: peripheral blood mononuclear cells (PBMCs), taken when the disease was refractory, from a patient treated with antithyroid drugs. The sequence derives from a female donor with Graves disease.

The CDR3 DNA is TGCGCCAGCAGCCAGGACCGGGGGCCTCTCAGGGAGCAGTACTTC. Translation: CASSQDRGPLREQYF. V gene TRBV4-1 combines with J gene TRBJ2-7, with D perhaps assigned TRBD1 or TRBD2 (6 bases each). Germline loops: CDR1 MGHRA, CDR2 YSYEKL. The CDR3 extends over 15 amino acids. Trimming stripped 3 bases from V and 7 bases from J, with 19 bases between.